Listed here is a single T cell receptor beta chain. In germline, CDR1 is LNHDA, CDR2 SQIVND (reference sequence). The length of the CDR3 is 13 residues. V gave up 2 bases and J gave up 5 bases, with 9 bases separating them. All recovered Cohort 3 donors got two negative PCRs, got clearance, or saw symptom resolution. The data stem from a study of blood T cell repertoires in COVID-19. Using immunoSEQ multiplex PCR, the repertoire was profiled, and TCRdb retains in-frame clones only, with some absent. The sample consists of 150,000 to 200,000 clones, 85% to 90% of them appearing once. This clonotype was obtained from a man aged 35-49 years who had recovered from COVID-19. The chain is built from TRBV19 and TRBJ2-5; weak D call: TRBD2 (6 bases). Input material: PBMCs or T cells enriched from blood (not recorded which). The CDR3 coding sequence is TGTGCCAGTAGTATAAGACTAGAGGAGACCCAGTACTTC. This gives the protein CASSIRLEETQYF.